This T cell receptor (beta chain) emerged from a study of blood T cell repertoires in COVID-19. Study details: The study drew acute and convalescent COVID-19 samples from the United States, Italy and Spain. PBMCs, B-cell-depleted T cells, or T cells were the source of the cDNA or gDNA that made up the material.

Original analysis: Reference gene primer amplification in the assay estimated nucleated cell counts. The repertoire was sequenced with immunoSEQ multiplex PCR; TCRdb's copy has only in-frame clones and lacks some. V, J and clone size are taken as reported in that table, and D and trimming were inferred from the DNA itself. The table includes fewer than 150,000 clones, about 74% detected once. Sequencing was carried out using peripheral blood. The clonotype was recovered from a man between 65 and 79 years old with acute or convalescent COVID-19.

The CDR3 reads CASSSTRRYEQYF. The DNA for the CDR3 is TGTGCCAGCAGCTCTACTAGGAGGTACGAGCAGTACTTC. This chain connects TRBV7-9 to TRBJ2-7; weak D call: TRBD2 (5 bases). The V end was cut by 4 bases, the J end by 4 bases, with 11 bases between. The CDR3 loop spans 13 amino acids. CDR1 SEHNR and CDR2 FQNEAQ come from the germline V gene (reference sequence).